The 24 T cell receptor beta chains below come from one sample, sequenced in a study of shared clonotypes between healthy human individuals (dated by TCRdb to 2018 to 2020). CD8 naive samples consisted of CD45RO-negative cells that were positively selected for CCR7, yielding a CD45RA+CCR7+ population without TemRA cells. The library was obtained by the immunoSEQ multiplex PCR assay. TCRdb stores this immuneACCESS table with in-frame sequences only. Part of the clones is absent; in the studies checked, under half of the shortfall reflects unresolved V genes, and no reason is known for the rest. The sample contains about 2.1 million clones, around 93% of them found a single time. The top ten constitute approximately 1.6% of the sample. The specimen was naive CD8+ T cells from PBMCs. This specimen's cell subset or site label, per the study, means: CD45RA+CCR7+. Receptor source: a man aged 18 to 30 in good health. Some clones in this sample may be carry-over from other donors' samples.

This chain connects TRBV2 to TRBJ2-5; TRBD2 matches at 9 bases. Germline assignment: CDR1 SNHLY and CDR2 FYNNEI. This CDR3 comprises 15 residues. With V trimmed by 9 bases and J by 4 bases, 12 bases remained unmatched. The CDR3 DNA sequence: TGTGCCAGAAGATCCTTTGGAGCGGGGGGAGAGACCCAGTACTTC. This encodes CARRSFGAGGETQYF.

The chain is built from TRBV15 and TRBJ2-7; 9 nucleotides agree with TRBD2. The CDR3 consists of 15 residues. Germline lookup yields CDR1 LNHNV and CDR2 YYDKDF (reference sequence). Trimming at V came to 6 bases and at J to 4 bases, leaving 10 bases not matched to a gene. The DNA of the CDR3 is TGTGCCACCAGTGCCCCCGGGACTAGCTCTTACGAGCAGTACTTC. It codes for CATSAPGTSSYEQYF.

V usage is TRBV5-6 and J usage is TRBJ1-2; D may be TRBD1 (5 bases). Trimming left V 4 bases short and J 2 bases short, with 12 bases between. The CDR3 length is 14 residues. The germline gives CDR1 SGHDT, CDR2 YYEEEE. The chain's CDR3 is CASSMGGKNYGYTF. In DNA, the CDR3 is TGTGCCAGCAGCATGGGGGGGAAGAACTATGGCTACACCTTC.

This rearrangement joins TRBV7-8 to TRBJ2-7; TRBD2 might be the D (5 bases). CDR1 is SGHVS, CDR2 FQNEAQ, per germline. Between the trimmed V and J ends, which lost 7 bases and 6 bases, there was a span of 19 bases. CDR3 length: 14 amino acids. The CDR3 DNA reads as TGTGCCAGCAAAGTAAGGGAGATTGCAGGCGAGCAGTACTTC. Protein product: CASKVREIAGEQYF.

This chain links TRBV7-2 with TRBJ2-7; 10 bases agree with TRBD2. The CDR3 loop spans 14 amino acids. Germline V CDR1 and CDR2: SGHTA, FQGNSA. The ends lost 1 base at V and 5 bases at J; junction bases unmatched: 2. The CDR3 nucleotides are TGTGCCAGCAGCTTAGAGCGGGAGGGCCACGAGCAGTACTTC. Protein sequence: CASSLEREGHEQYF.

The chain has TRBV28 and TRBJ1-1; D call uncertain. The V end lost 6 bases, the J end lost 1 base, and 18 bases lay between the germline ends. The CDR3 spans 16 residues. CDR1 is MDHEN, CDR2 SYDVKM, per germline. CDR3 sequence (DNA): TGTGCCAGCAGCCCGACCTGGGGAGGACCGAACACTGAAGCTTTCTTT. Translation gives CASSPTWGGPNTEAFF.

The chain uses TRBV10-3 and TRBJ1-4, with TRBD1 identical over 7 bases. There are 15 residues in the CDR3. V lost 10 bases, J lost 5 bases, and 13 bases stayed unmatched. Germline assignment: CDR1 ENHRY and CDR2 SYGVKD. CDR3 DNA sequence: TGTGCCACCGGAACGTCACAGGGGAACAATGAAAAACTGTTTTTT. Protein: CATGTSQGNNEKLFF.

The V gene is TRBV19, the J gene TRBJ1-3; TRBD1 aligns across 8 bases. This CDR3 is 15 amino acids long. Trimming cost V 4 bases and J 4 bases; bases outside gene matches: 6. The germline CDR1 and CDR2 sequences are LNHDA and SQIVND (reference sequence). The CDR3 coding sequence is TGTGCCAGTAGTACCCGGACAGGGCTGGGAAACACCATATATTTT. It encodes CASSTRTGLGNTIYF.

The chain uses TRBV5-1 and TRBJ2-7; TRBD1 might be the D (6 bases). Germline CDR1 reads SGHRS; CDR2 reads YFSETQ. The CDR3 spans 14 residues. The V and J ends lost 4 bases and 4 bases respectively, with 15 bases between them. The CDR3 loop reads CASSPVAGEYEQYF. CDR3 bases: TGCGCCAGCAGCCCGGTAGCAGGGGAGTACGAGCAGTACTTC.

J is TRBJ2-7 and V is TRBV5-1, with D possibly matching TRBD2 (5 bases). Germline lookup yields CDR1 SGHRS and CDR2 YFSETQ. This CDR3 spans 15 amino acids. V lost 4 bases and J lost 5, with 19 bases in between. CDR3 in DNA: TGCGCCAGCAGCCCCTGGTCTCGGGGAAGCGACGAGCAGTACTTC. It is translated as CASSPWSRGSDEQYF.

This clone came up a few times. This chain uses TRBV19 with TRBJ1-5, with TRBD1 matching over 8 bases. V lost 3 bases and J lost 4; bases outside the gene matches: 5. The V gene's germline CDR1 is LNHDA and CDR2 SQIVND (reference sequence). The CDR3 contains 15 residues. The CDR3 sequence is CASSMWDRRNQPQHF. In nucleotides, the CDR3 is TGTGCCAGTAGTATGTGGGACAGGCGGAATCAGCCCCAGCATTTT.

This clone was recorded once. This chain joins TRBV11-2 and TRBJ2-7; 8 bases are a match to TRBD2. Trimming took 1 base from V and 5 from J; bases not matched to a gene: 7. This CDR3 is 15 amino acids long. Germline V CDR1 and CDR2: SGHAT, FQNNGV. Written as DNA, the CDR3 is TGTGCCAGCAGCTTAGCTGGCGGGAGGCTTGACGAGCAGTACTTC. As protein: CASSLAGGRLDEQYF.

The chain employs TRBV28 and TRBJ1-1; 8 positions agree with TRBD1. The CDR3 loop spans 17 amino acids. CDR1 and CDR2 from the germline V gene are MDHEN and SYDVKM. V lost 6 bases, J lost 3 bases, and 15 bases stayed unmatched. CDR3 sequence: CASSPRGVRGRDTEAFF. Here the CDR3 DNA reads TGTGCCAGCAGCCCTAGGGGGGTCAGGGGGCGAGACACTGAAGCTTTCTTT.

This chain links TRBV9 with TRBJ2-5; 7 nucleotides line up with TRBD2. CDR1 is SGDLS, CDR2 YYNGEE, per germline. The CDR3 consists of 13 residues. J gave up 5 bases and V 5 bases, and 6 bases lay outside the gene matches. This chain's CDR3 is CASSETAGETQYF. CDR3 nucleotide sequence: TGTGCCAGCAGTGAAACAGCGGGGGAGACCCAGTACTTC. The full variable domain, in which reference TRBV9 and TRBJ2-5 provide the parts outside the CDR3, is DSGVTQTPKHLITATGQRVTLRCSPRSGDLSVYWYQQSLDQGLQFLIQYYNGEERAKGNILERFSAQQFPDLHSELNLSSLELGDSALYFCASSETAGETQYFGPGTRLLVL.

Points on this clone: Other DNA sequences within the sample encode an identical CDR3. The chain couples TRBV5-1 to TRBJ2-2, with D tentatively TRBD1 or TRBD2 (5 bases each). V was pared by 4 bases and J by 2 bases, with 15 bases between. Germline assignment: CDR1 SGHRS and CDR2 YFSETQ. The CDR3 covers 16 residues. DNA for the CDR3: TGCGCCAGCAGCCTAAGCGGCAGGGCAAACACCGGGGAGCTGTTTTTT. Translation: CASSLSGRANTGELFF.

The CDR3 bases are TGTGCCAGCAGCTGGGACAAACGGGAGCTGTTTTTT. Protein sequence: CASSWDKRELFF. The rearrangement uses TRBV7-9 and TRBJ2-2; D might be TRBD1 (6 bases). Germline V gene data show CDR1 as SEHNR and CDR2 as FQNEAQ (reference sequence). The ends were cut back, 4 bases at V and 9 bases at J, with 9 bases in the middle. The length of the CDR3 is 12 residues. Together with reference TRBV7-9 and TRBJ2-2, the CDR3 gives the full variable domain: DTGVSQNPRHKITKRGQNVTFRCDPISEHNRLYWYRQTLGQGPEFLTYFQNEAQLEKSRLLSDRFSAERPKGSFSTLEIQRTEQGDSAMYLCASSWDKRELFFGEGSRLTVL.

The rearrangement links TRBV9 to TRBJ2-2, with 10 nucleotides matching TRBD2. The CDR3 has 14 amino acids. Germline V gene lookup returns CDR1 SGDLS and CDR2 YYNGEE. V dropped 4 bases and J dropped 7; count of bases not matched to a gene: 4. In DNA, the CDR3 is TGTGCCAGCAGCCCTAGCGGGAGAGGCGGGGAGCTGTTTTTT. It specifies CASSPSGRGGELFF.

The chain joins TRBV28 to TRBJ1-1; 7 bases are a match to TRBD1. CDR3 length equals 16 residues. Germline lookup yields CDR1 MDHEN and CDR2 SYDVKM. V lost 4 bases and J lost 3; bases outside the gene matches: 11. The DNA for the CDR3 is TGTGCCAGCAGTTCTCGTCTACAGGGGAAAGACACTGAAGCTTTCTTT. Protein product: CASSSRLQGKDTEAFF.

The rearrangement joins TRBV5-1 to TRBJ2-5, with a possible D match to TRBD2 (5 bases). The germline CDR1 and CDR2 sequences are SGHRS and YFSETQ. The length of the CDR3 is 14 residues. Trimming pared 4 bases from V and 3 bases from J, leaving 13 bases between. CDR3 in amino acids: CASSPWVGEETQYF. The CDR3 nucleotides are TGCGCCAGCAGCCCCTGGGTGGGAGAAGAGACCCAGTACTTC.

This sequence joins TRBV7-8 and TRBJ2-5; 8 nucleotides align to TRBD1. The CDR3 has 15 amino acids. Germline-derived CDR1 and CDR2 are SGHVS and FQNEAQ. Losses at the gene ends were 4 bases for V and 2 bases for J; bases not matched to a gene: 6. CDR3 nucleotides: TGTGCCAGCAGCTCCCGGGACAGGCCTCAAGAGACCCAGTACTTC. Its translation is CASSSRDRPQETQYF.

As regards this clone: Other DNA sequences in the sample encode the same CDR3. The V call is TRBV27, the J call TRBJ2-7; D is unclear. The CDR3 loop spans 12 amino acids. Germline assignment: CDR1 MNHEY and CDR2 SMNVEV (reference sequence). V was cut by 4 bases and J by 2 bases, with 6 bases left in between. The CDR3, as DNA: TGTGCCAGCAGTTCCCCGACCTACGAGCAGTACTTC. It encodes CASSSPTYEQYF.

This chain uses TRBV2 with TRBJ2-7; TRBD2 aligns across 9 bases. CDR1 is SNHLY, CDR2 FYNNEI, per germline. The CDR3 extends over 15 amino acids. J gave up 5 bases and V 1 base, and 6 bases lay outside the gene matches. The CDR3 sequence: CASSEGRLAANEQYF. CDR3 nucleotides: TGTGCCAGCAGTGAAGGGAGACTAGCGGCTAACGAGCAGTACTTC. Based on the CDR3 plus reference TRBV2 and TRBJ2-7, the full variable domain is EPEVTQTPSHQVTQMGQEVILRCVPISNHLYFYWYRQILGQKVEFLVSFYNNEISEKSEIFDDQFSVERPDGSNFTLKIRSTKLEDSAMYFCASSEGRLAANEQYFGPGTRLTVT.

The chain links TRBV7-9 to TRBJ1-5; the D gene is possibly TRBD1 (5 bases). CDR1 and CDR2 from the germline V gene are SEHNR and FQNEAQ (reference sequence). V lost 5 bases to trimming and J lost 2 bases, with 13 bases between them. The CDR3 has 15 residues. As DNA, the CDR3 is TGTGCCAGCAGCCTAAATTTGGGGGGCAATCAGCCCCAGCATTTT. Residues: CASSLNLGGNQPQHF.

The chain recombines TRBV10-3 with TRBJ1-2, with a possible D match to TRBD1 (5 bases). Trimming removed 11 bases from V and 6 bases from J, with 19 bases in between. Germline loops: CDR1 ENHRY, CDR2 SYGVKD. This CDR3 has 13 residues. The CDR3 is CAVRIVGGDGYTF. CDR3 coding DNA: TGTGCCGTCCGGATTGTTGGAGGGGATGGCTACACCTTC.